These T cell receptor beta chains were read from a single sample in a study of post-analysis software for immune sequencing data. TCRdb called the PCR reads again in MiXCR, with one record for every CDR3 protein. The sample carries about 800,000 distinct CDR3 sequences, around 27% recorded once. The sample comprised blood. Receptor source: a girl aged 10 to 17 with multiple sclerosis. The conserved cysteine and the conserved F or W are not part of the CDR3 here.

v_call cdr3_aa
TRBV18 ASSPAGLAYEQY
TRBV29-1 SVGTANQPQH
TRBV6-5 ASSYGLAGVGETQY
TRBV19 ASSIGTAVTYEQY
TRBV7-2 ASSPRRGAVYNEQY
TRBV29-1 SVGGSGEKLF
TRBV28 ASSGASGSREQY
TRBV10-3 AISESNNEQY
TRBV3-1 ASSQEGGYT
TRBV29-1 SVEPPGDRTDTQY
TRBV27 ASARTVFYEQY
TRBV7-6 ASKGPRTDTQY
TRBV12-3/TRBV12-4 ASSFRTGASSYNGQF
TRBV29-1 SVAIGDCGYT
TRBV11-2 ASSPLAGGTYNEQF
TRBV4-3 ASSRFKTDTQY
TRBV10-3 AIRGQGGQPQH
TRBV27 ASRADRFDGYT
TRBV20-1 SARDGQGVGKLF
TRBV4-1 ASSQERRGNTEAF
TRBV24-1 ATSEGAHGDNEQF
TRBV4-1 ASSQGSPGTMAGNIQY
TRBV12-3/TRBV12-4 ASSSTFTNTIY
TRBV20-1 SAAGLAGGDTQY
TRBV5-1 ASEKVPGGTEAF
TRBV15 ATSREPRYIQY
TRBV27 ASSLFPRLAGGDEQY
TRBV5-5 ASSLSTSGRLYEQY
TRBV6-6 ASTAASGRNYEQY
TRBV6-5 ASSYGRPGYEQY
TRBV7-2 ASNRDSTYGYT
TRBV3-1 ASSPLPPTSGGFSYEQY
TRBV18 ASSPVAGGYT
TRBV5-1 ASSLVSNQETQY
TRBV7-2 ASSFGHIYGYT
TRBV21-1 ASSTLVFGHEQY
TRBV29-1 SVEESNIIRGTQY
TRBV20-1 SAETSGVETQY
TRBV5-5 ASSFLTGGYT
TRBV7-2 ASSHSNQPQH
TRBV7-2 ATQGGAVTDTQY
TRBV20-1 SAPPGQGYEQY
TRBV6-2/TRBV6-3 ATYPRGLAGGREQF
TRBV11-1 ASSFRDRRETQY
TRBV25-1 ASSDLGVSPLH
TRBV7-2 ASSFGLVETQY
TRBV29-1 SVVGGDNQPQH
TRBV5-1 ASSSAPPGTSGGAKNIQY
TRBV29-1 SGRGQAEVSYNEQF
TRBV7-9 ASSRDRPANYGYT
TRBV27 ASSFPPRAPDTQY
TRBV14 ASSQSQTQY
TRBV20-1 SARTGKGEKLF
TRBV5-1 ASSSGHSTDTQY
TRBV3-1 ASSQFPSGSNTDTQY
TRBV29-1 SAKAGFYNEQF
TRBV7-2 ASSRLVQVETQY
TRBV10-3 AISGDAGINEQF
TRBV20-1 SASTGTGANLYGYT
TRBV20-1 SARDPVVNYGYT